The present T cell receptor (beta chain) was sequenced within a study of control samples from healthy donors and cancer patients (dated by TCRdb to between 2020 and 2021). Trimming leaves V shorter by 3 bases and J shorter by 8 bases, with the junction holding 6 bases beyond the gene matches. The CDR3, from cysteine to phenylalanine, totals 13 residues. Only the CDR3 region is kept as DNA, spanning 39 bases read in frame from base 1. CDR1 and CDR2 (SEHNR, FQNEAQ) derive from the germline V gene (reference sequence). Library preparation employed the immunoSEQ multiplex PCR assay. The table comes from immuneACCESS by way of TCRdb, which keeps in-frame sequences with V and J called. Part of the clones is missing from these tables; in studies checked, under half for an unresolved V gene and the rest for unknown reasons. This sample gives 78,000 or so clones in total; roughly 90% of them show up just once. The ten largest account for 3.5% to 4% of the sample.

Notes on this clone: It has no known antigen specificity. No much larger clonotype is one base removed from it; base qualities were not supplied.

This TCR derives from a woman aged 50 to 60 in good health. The sample was blood. Here the chain combines TRBV7-9 and TRBJ1-2, with TRBD1 identical over 7 junction bases. The CDR3 sequence is CASSFDRVGGYTF. The DNA sequence is as follows: TGTGCCAGCAGCTTTGACAGGGTCGGCGGCTACACCTTC.